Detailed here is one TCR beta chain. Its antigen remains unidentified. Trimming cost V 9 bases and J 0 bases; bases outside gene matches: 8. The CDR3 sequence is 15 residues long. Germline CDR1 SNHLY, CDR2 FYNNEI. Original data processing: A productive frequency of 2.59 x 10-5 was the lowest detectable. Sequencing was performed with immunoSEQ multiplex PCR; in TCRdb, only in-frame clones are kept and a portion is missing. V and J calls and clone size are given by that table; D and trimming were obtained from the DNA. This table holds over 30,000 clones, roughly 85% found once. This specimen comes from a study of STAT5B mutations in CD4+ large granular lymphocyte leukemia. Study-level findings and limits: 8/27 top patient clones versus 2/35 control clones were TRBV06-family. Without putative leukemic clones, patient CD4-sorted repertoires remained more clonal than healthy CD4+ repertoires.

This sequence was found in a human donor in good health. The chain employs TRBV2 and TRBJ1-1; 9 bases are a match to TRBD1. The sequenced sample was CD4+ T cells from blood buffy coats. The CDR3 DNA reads TGTGCCAGTTTAGACAGGGGGAGAATGAACACTGAAGCTTTCTTT. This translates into CASLDRGRMNTEAFF.